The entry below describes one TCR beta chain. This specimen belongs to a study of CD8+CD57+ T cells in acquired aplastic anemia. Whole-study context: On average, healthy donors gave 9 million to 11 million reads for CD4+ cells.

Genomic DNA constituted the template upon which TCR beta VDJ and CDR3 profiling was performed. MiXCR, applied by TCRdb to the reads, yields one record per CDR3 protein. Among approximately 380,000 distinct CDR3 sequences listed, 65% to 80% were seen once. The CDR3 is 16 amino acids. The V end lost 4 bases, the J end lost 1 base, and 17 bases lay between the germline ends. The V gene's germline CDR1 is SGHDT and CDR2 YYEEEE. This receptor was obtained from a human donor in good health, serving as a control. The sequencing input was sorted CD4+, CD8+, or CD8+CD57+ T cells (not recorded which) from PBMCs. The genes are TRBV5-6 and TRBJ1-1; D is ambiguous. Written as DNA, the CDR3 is TGTGCCAGCAGCATGAACCGACAATTGGCGAACACTGAAGCTTTCTTT. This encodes CASSMNRQLANTEAFF.